This paragraph reports one T cell receptor beta chain. The data were taken from a study of Ad26.COV2.S vaccination and SARS-CoV-2 variants. Germline V CDR1 and CDR2: PRHDT, FYEKMQ (reference sequence). The CDR3 consists of 16 residues. With 5 bases removed from V and 4 bases from J, the gap between germline ends came to 15 bases. Treatment: around 19 received Ad26.COV2.S at low or high dose, single or two shots; 5 received placebo; per-sample allocation not given. On day 63 after the first injection, vaccine and placebo recipients gave samples. Some clones are missing from TCRdb's copy, which holds only in-frame ones; the method was immunoSEQ multiplex PCR. This table has under 550,000 clones, over 75% appearing once.

The sequencing used peripheral blood, collected in a trial of Ad26.COV2.S vaccine versus placebo. The rearrangement uses TRBV13 and TRBJ1-6; possible D gene TRBD1, 5 bases. The receptor comes from a person between 18 and 65 years old who received the Ad26.COV2.S COVID-19 vaccine or a placebo. The CDR3 reads CASSVRVRAYNSPLHF. In DNA form, the CDR3 reads TGTGCCAGCAGCGTTAGGGTCAGGGCGTATAATTCACCCCTCCACTTT.